This is a list of T cell receptor beta chains from one sample in a study of T cells in Graves' hyperthyroidism and ophthalmopathy. TCRdb reprocessed the multiplex PCR reads via MiXCR and lists one record per CDR3 protein. The table lists approximately 710,000 distinct CDR3 sequences, around 15% of them singletons. Sequenced material: blood. Receptor source: a man aged 45 to 65 with Graves' hyperthyroidism. CDR3s leave out the opening cysteine and the closing phenylalanine or tryptophan. A D gene is named only where the DNA matches it firmly.

v_gene | d_gene | CDR3aa
TRBV28 | NA | ASSSHGYGYT
TRBV29-1 | TRBD1 | SAEGQGAYNEQF
TRBV29-1 | NA | SVEKDLHEQF
TRBV18 | NA | ASSPTVGTEAF
TRBV9 | NA | ASSVVGQPNYEQY
TRBV6-2/TRBV6-3 | NA | ASSYSGPPEAF
TRBV9 | NA | ASSVEVGTSGYT
TRBV20-1 | NA | SARVYEQY
TRBV29-1 | NA | SVDVGNEQY
TRBV7-2 | NA | ASSFLITEGALGTQY
TRBV30 | TRBD2 | AWRIGGSWNEQF
TRBV2 | NA | ASSGGQMLNYGYT
TRBV20-1 | NA | SARDGTGNTEAF
TRBV20-1 | NA | SARGGGIRYNEQF
TRBV25-1 | NA | ASSEYEKLF
TRBV19 | NA | ASSPQAASRDTDTQY
TRBV2 | NA | ASSEVLGFEPQH